These 25 T cell receptor beta chains were sequenced from one sample in a study of post-analysis software for immune sequencing data. Broader study findings: Elevated frequency relative to controls characterized four or five TRBV segments in patients, TRBV5-6, TRBV5-1 and TRBV20-1 among them.

Incorporated into the TCR beta cDNA libraries were unique molecular identifiers, which served to reduce PCR and sequencing biases. TCRdb itself ran the PCR reads through MiXCR, one entry per CDR3 protein. The table shows 550,000 to 700,000 distinct CDR3 sequences, with roughly 40% occurring only once. The antigens of these receptors remain unknown. Source material: blood. The receptors originated from a girl aged 5-17 years with multiple sclerosis.

The V and J genes are TRBV12-1 and TRBJ1-5. TRBV12-1 is annotated as a pseudogene. CDR3 size: 18 residues. The CDR3 nucleotides are TGTGCCAGCAGCTTTGCGCGGTTAGAGGGAGTCCGCAATCAGCCCCAGCATTTT. Translating it yields CASSFARLEGVRNQPQHF.

This rearrangement joins TRBV5-4 to TRBJ1-4; D perhaps matches TRBD1 (5 bases). There are 15 residues in the CDR3. CDR1 is SGHNT, CDR2 YYREEE, per germline (reference sequence). Trimming pared 0 bases from V and 2 bases from J, leaving 8 bases between. CDR3 bases: TGTGCCAGCAGCTTGGCCAGGGATACTAATGAAAAACTGTTTTTT. It is translated as CASSLARDTNEKLFF. Complete variable domain (other parts from reference TRBV5-4 and TRBJ1-4): ETGVTQSPTHLIKTRGQQVTLRCSSQSGHNTVSWYQQALGQGPQFIFQYYREEENGRGNFPPRFSGLQFPNYSSELNVNALELDDSALYLCASSLARDTNEKLFFGSGTQLSVL.

The chain has TRBV29-1 and TRBJ1-2; D is unclear. This CDR3 spans 14 amino acids. Trimming left V 4 bases short and J 4 bases short, with 16 bases between. Per the germline V gene, CDR1 is SQVTM and CDR2 is ANQGSEA. DNA for the CDR3: TGCAGCGTTGGCCCCCGCCAGGCCCGCTATGGCTACACCTTC. It yields the protein CSVGPRQARYGYTF.

The chain joins TRBV12-3 or TRBV12-4 to TRBJ1-5, with a possible D match to TRBD1 (5 bases). Trimming removed 3 bases at V and 0 bases at J, with 9 bases between. This CDR3 contains 15 residues. The CDR3 sequence: CASSFAGNSNQPQHF. CDR3 DNA sequence: TGTGCCAGCAGTTTCGCAGGGAATAGCAATCAGCCCCAGCATTTT.

J is TRBJ1-6 and V is TRBV7-2, with D maybe TRBD1 (5 bases). CDR1 is SGHTA and CDR2 is FQGNSA in the germline V gene. Trimming stripped 3 bases from V and 5 bases from J, with 8 bases between. The CDR3 has 14 residues. CDR3 sequence: CASSFGGNNSPLHF. In nucleotides, the CDR3 is TGTGCCAGCAGCTTCGGGGGTAATAATTCACCCCTCCACTTT. Together with reference TRBV7-2 and TRBJ1-6, the CDR3 gives the full variable domain: GAGVSQSPSNKVTEKGKDVELRCDPISGHTALYWYRQSLGQGLEFLIYFQGNSAPDKSGLPSDRFSAERTGGSVSTLTIQRTQQEDSAVYLCASSFGGNNSPLHFGNGTRLTVT.

The rearrangement joins TRBV10-3 to TRBJ2-4; 7 bases are a match to TRBD2. The end of the DNA aligns better with TRBJ2-7, so the J call may be wrong. Germline values: CDR1 ENHRY, CDR2 SYGVKD. This CDR3 is 14 amino acids long. This chain's CDR3 is CAISSSGSGIEQYF. The CDR3 DNA follows: TGTGCCATCAGTAGTAGCGGGTCAGGGATCGAGCAGTACTTC.

The rearrangement uses TRBV12-3 or TRBV12-4 and TRBJ2-4; possible D gene TRBD1, 6 bases. The CDR3 has 12 amino acids. V lost 5 bases and J 6 bases, leaving 8 bases between the germline ends. CDR3 coding DNA: TGTGCCAGCAGTCGGGACATAAACATTCAGTACTTC. It translates to CASSRDINIQYF.

This clonotype has only a few counts. The chain has TRBV7-8 and TRBJ2-7, with D unresolved. V dropped 5 bases and J dropped 6 bases, with 29 bases sitting between them. Germline CDR1 is SGHVS and CDR2 is FQNEAQ. The CDR3 is 18 amino acids. CDR3 nucleotides: TGTGCCAGCAGCCCCCGTAGGTTTGTTGGCAGTGGATATGGCGAGCAGTACTTC. Its protein is CASSPRRFVGSGYGEQYF.

This clonotype was detected a few times. The chain carries TRBV12-3 or TRBV12-4 and TRBJ2-1, with D hard to call. The CDR3 is made up of 13 amino acids. V lost 3 bases to trimming and J lost 6 bases, with 9 bases between them. CDR3 sequence reads: CASSLVMGNEQFF. The CDR3 bases are TGTGCCAGCAGTTTGGTAATGGGCAATGAGCAGTTCTTC.

This clonotype appeared a few times. The J gene is TRBJ1-2, the V gene TRBV20-1; 7 nucleotides agree with TRBD1. This CDR3 is built from 14 residues. Germline V lookup: CDR1 DFQATT, CDR2 SNEGSKA (reference sequence). The ends lost 6 bases at V and 6 bases at J; junction bases unmatched: 13. The CDR3 is CSAWGRGGVDGYTF. The CDR3 bases are TGCAGTGCCTGGGGCAGGGGGGGTGTTGATGGCTACACCTTC.

This clonotype was recorded a few times. The chain employs TRBV5-5 and TRBJ2-1, with D maybe TRBD2 (6 bases). This CDR3 spans 16 amino acids. The V gene's germline CDR1 is SGHKS and CDR2 YYEKEE (reference sequence). The ends were cut back, 0 bases at V and 6 bases at J, with 16 bases in the middle. This CDR3 is CASSLGAGLASNEQFF. The CDR3 nucleotides read TGTGCCAGCAGCTTGGGTGCGGGGTTAGCGTCCAATGAGCAGTTCTTC. The variable domain in full, with the rest retrieved from reference TRBV5-5 and TRBJ2-1, is DAGVTQSPTHLIKTRGQQVTLRCSPISGHKSVSWYQQVLGQGPQFIFQYYEKEERGRGNFPDRFSARQFPNYSSELNVNALLLGDSALYLCASSLGAGLASNEQFFGPGTRLTVL.

This sequence joins TRBV12-3 or TRBV12-4 and TRBJ2-7; the D is unclear. CDR3 length equals 11 residues. Trimming left V 3 bases short and J 5 bases short, with 5 bases between. This CDR3 is CASSFSDEQYF. The CDR3 coding sequence is TGTGCCAGCAGTTTTTCGGACGAGCAGTACTTC.

The genes are TRBV3-1 and TRBJ2-1; 8 bases agree with TRBD2. The J call is in doubt because the DNA end fits TRBJ2-7 better. CDR1 and CDR2 from the germline V gene are LGHDT and YNNKEL (reference sequence). The CDR3 has 15 amino acids. The CDR3 sequence: CASSQDRLAGYEQYF. The CDR3, as DNA: TGTGCCAGCAGCCAAGATAGATTAGCGGGGTACGAGCAGTACTTC.

This chain joins TRBV20-1 and TRBJ1-6; a weak D match, TRBD1 (6 bases). Germline V gene lookup returns CDR1 DFQATT and CDR2 SNEGSKA (reference sequence). Trimming removed 5 bases at V and 0 bases at J, with 11 bases between. The CDR3 is made up of 15 amino acids. CDR3 in amino acids: CSASQGSSYNSPLHF. Written as DNA, the CDR3 is TGCAGTGCTTCGCAGGGGAGCTCCTATAATTCACCCCTCCACTTT.

V is TRBV7-9 and J is TRBJ2-7; D call uncertain. The assigned J gene may be wrong: the sequence end matches TRBJ2-5 better. The CDR3 extends over 12 amino acids. Germline V gives CDR1 SEHNR, CDR2 FQNEAQ (reference sequence). This CDR3 is CASSRNEETQYF. CDR3 DNA: TGTGCCAGCAGCCGAAACGAAGAGACCCAGTACTTC.

The chain couples TRBV30 to TRBJ1-1; TRBD1 matches at 7 bases. CDR3 length: 12 residues. CDR1 and CDR2 from the germline V gene are GTSNPN and SVGIG (reference sequence). V was pared by 8 bases and J by 7 bases, with 10 bases of the junction left unmatched. The CDR3 is CASDRVTFEAFF. Written as DNA, the CDR3 is TGTGCCAGCGACAGGGTCACATTTGAAGCTTTCTTT.

This clonotype was observed a few times. The chain combines TRBV10-3 with TRBJ2-7; D unclear. CDR1 is ENHRY and CDR2 is SYGVKD in the germline V gene. V was cut by 3 bases and J by 7 bases, with 7 bases left in between. This CDR3 comprises 11 residues. CDR3 DNA sequence: TGTGCCATCAGTGACACAGCGGAGCAGTACTTC. This codes for CAISDTAEQYF.

The CDR3 sequence is CASSASTGTHTEAFF. DNA of the CDR3: TGTGCCAGCAGTGCTTCAACAGGGACCCACACTGAAGCTTTCTTT. The V gene is TRBV6-1, the J gene TRBJ1-1; maybe TRBD1 (6 bases). The germline V gene encodes CDR1 MNHNS and CDR2 SASEGT. The CDR3 contains 15 residues. Deletions cut 4 bases from V and 3 bases from J, with 15 bases between.

As DNA, the CDR3 is TGCAGTGCTAGAGGTCGAGGGCGCACAGATACGCAGTATTTT. Its protein product is CSARGRGRTDTQYF. The chain is built from TRBV20-1 and TRBJ2-3; D is possibly TRBD2 (5 bases). Germline loops: CDR1 DFQATT, CDR2 SNEGSKA (reference sequence). The CDR3 contains 14 residues. Trimming took off 1 base at V and 1 base at J, with 9 bases between the two ends.

The V call is TRBV7-3, the J call TRBJ2-1; 10 bases fit TRBD2. Germline values: CDR1 SGHTA, CDR2 FQGTGA. V was clipped by 0 bases and J by 9 bases; unmatched bases: 2. This CDR3 comprises 14 residues. The CDR3 sequence is CASSLTSGGGEQFF. The CDR3 DNA reads TGTGCCAGCAGCTTAACGAGCGGGGGGGGTGAGCAGTTCTTC.

The chain employs TRBV12-3 or TRBV12-4 and TRBJ2-4, with TRBD2 matching over 10 bases. Unmatched junction bases numbered 14, after V lost 5 bases and J lost 13 bases. The CDR3 spans 15 residues. CDR3 sequence reads: CASSRTLAGVGEQYF. Written as DNA, the CDR3 is TGTGCCAGCAGTCGCACCCTAGCGGGAGTGGGAGAGCAGTACTTC.

The chain uses TRBV6-1 and TRBJ1-2; D is ambiguous. This CDR3 has 16 residues. The germline gives CDR1 MNHNS, CDR2 SASEGT. Trimming removed 1 base from V and 0 bases from J, with 12 bases in between. CDR3 bases: TGTGCCAGCAGTGAAGACCGACCGGCAGCTAACTATGGCTACACCTTC. This codes for CASSEDRPAANYGYTF.

The chain has TRBV3-1 and TRBJ1-4; 8 nucleotides agree with TRBD1. Trimming cost V 4 bases and J 5 bases; bases outside gene matches: 9. The CDR3 is made up of 16 amino acids. In germline, CDR1 is LGHDT, CDR2 YNNKEL (reference sequence). The CDR3 loop is CASSRSSRGQNEKLFF. CDR3 nucleotides: TGTGCCAGCAGCCGATCCTCCAGGGGGCAGAATGAAAAACTGTTTTTT.

The V call is TRBV12-3 or TRBV12-4, the J call TRBJ1-1, with D possibly TRBD1 on 5 matching bases. The CDR3 has 14 amino acids. V dropped 4 bases and J dropped 8 bases, with 17 bases sitting between them. The CDR3, as DNA: TGTGCCAGCAGTTCCCGAAGGGGCGGTCCCGAAGCTTTCTTT. This codes for CASSSRRGGPEAFF.

The gene calls are TRBV6-5 and TRBJ1-4, with D maybe TRBD1 (5 bases). The germline CDR1 and CDR2 sequences are MNHEY and SVGAGI. This CDR3 spans 15 amino acids. Trimming took 0 bases from V and 6 from J, leaving 11 bases between them. CDR3 residues: CASSYSWGGDEKLFF. CDR3 DNA: TGTGCCAGCAGTTACTCCTGGGGAGGGGATGAAAAACTGTTTTTT.